This TCR beta chain was captured by sequencing in a study of T-cell reconstitution after alpha-beta-depleted transplantation in children. This clonotype has just a few counts. The V end was cut by 4 bases, the J end by 0 bases, with 8 bases between. Germline CDR1 SGHRS, CDR2 YFSETQ. The CDR3 runs to 14 residues. TCRbeta library construction was performed incorporating unique molecular identifiers. Via MiXCR, TCRdb re-called the PCR reads, giving one row per CDR3 protein. The data show 670,000 or so distinct CDR3 sequences, around 12% seen once. The clonotype originates from a girl aged 2 to 10 with congenital amegakaryocytic thrombocytopenia, due to receive a stem cell transplant. The J gene is TRBJ2-1, the V gene TRBV5-1; D gene unclear. This sample comprised PBMCs, obtained before TCRalphabeta/CD19-depleted stem cell transplant. CDR3 residues: CASSGKSSYNEQFF. CDR3 bases: TGCGCCAGCAGCGGGAAGAGCTCCTACAATGAGCAGTTCTTC. Together with reference TRBV5-1 and TRBJ2-1, the CDR3 gives the full variable domain: KAGVTQTPRYLIKTRGQQVTLSCSPISGHRSVSWYQQTPGQGLQFLFEYFSETQRNKGNFPGRFSGRQFSNSRSEMNVSTLELGDSALYLCASSGKSSYNEQFFGPGTRLTVL.